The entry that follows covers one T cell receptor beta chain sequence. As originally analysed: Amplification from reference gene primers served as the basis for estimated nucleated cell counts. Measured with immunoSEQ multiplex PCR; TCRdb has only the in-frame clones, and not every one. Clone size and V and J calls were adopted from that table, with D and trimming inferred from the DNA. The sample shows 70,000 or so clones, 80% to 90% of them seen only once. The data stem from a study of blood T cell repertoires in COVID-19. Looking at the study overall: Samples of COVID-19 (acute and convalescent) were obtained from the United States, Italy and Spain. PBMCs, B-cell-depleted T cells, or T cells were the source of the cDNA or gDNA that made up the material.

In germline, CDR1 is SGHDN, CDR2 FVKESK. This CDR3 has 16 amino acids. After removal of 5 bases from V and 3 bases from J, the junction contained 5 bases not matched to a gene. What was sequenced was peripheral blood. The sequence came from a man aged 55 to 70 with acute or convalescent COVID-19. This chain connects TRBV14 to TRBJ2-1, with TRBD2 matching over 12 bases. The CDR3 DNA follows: TGTGCCAGCAGCACTCGGACTAGCGGGGACTACAATGAGCAGTTCTTC. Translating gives CASSTRTSGDYNEQFF.